This TCR beta chain emerged from a study of read filtering for tumor transcriptome and immune sequencing. The CDR3 consists of 19 residues. Trimming removed 0 bases from V and 4 bases from J; junction bases left unmatched: 13. CDR1 is SGHNT, CDR2 YENEEA, per germline. The library was built from around 400 ng RNA with molecular barcoded adaptors for alpha/delta and beta/gamma chains. TCRdb itself ran the reads through MiXCR, one entry per CDR3 protein. The table shows tens of thousands of distinct CDR3 sequences, with 14% occurring only once. This clonotype was recorded many times. This TCR was recovered from a donor aged 40 or over with multiple myeloma. The gene calls are TRBV11-3 and TRBJ2-3, with TRBD2 matching over 10 bases. Sample: a population of CD138-negative cells sorted from bone marrow. CDR3 sequence (DNA): TGTGCCAGCAGCTTAGAAACTAGCGGGGCCGTAGGGGGATCAGATACGCAGTATTTT. It codes for CASSLETSGAVGGSDTQYF.